This TCR beta chain was recorded in a study of blood T cell repertoires in COVID-19. Study in general: Researchers got acute and convalescent COVID-19 samples from the United States, Italy and Spain.

Study processing details: Amplification of reference gene primers was used by the study to estimate nucleated cell counts. TCRdb's table, derived via immunoSEQ multiplex PCR, lists solely in-frame clones and lacks some. V and J calls and clone size are those listed in that table; D and trimming were worked out from the DNA. The top ten hold almost 3.5% of the sample, which has about 90,000 clones, roughly 80% seen once. In germline, CDR1 is LGHNA, CDR2 YNFKEQ. This CDR3 is built from 15 residues. V shed 1 base, J shed 3 bases, and the junction held 1 base outside the gene matches. Sequencing was carried out using peripheral blood. The receptor was derived from a man in his forties or fifties with acute or convalescent COVID-19. This chain connects TRBV4-2 to TRBJ2-7; 12 bases align to TRBD2. CDR3 nucleotide sequence: TGTGCCAGCAGCCAAGGACTAGCGGGAGTCTACGAGCAGTACTTC. Protein product: CASSQGLAGVYEQYF.